This TCR beta chain was found in a study of cytomegalovirus exposure and HLA in healthy donors. Notes on the study in general: The study flagged about 150 TCR beta chains as cytomegalovirus-associated. For most TCR sequences rarity was the rule, although some public TCRs occurred in many donors.

Data came from immunoSEQ multiplex PCR; TCRdb stores just in-frame clones and leaves some out. The table has a few hundred thousand clones, 85% to 95% seen once. The germline gives CDR1 MRHNA, CDR2 SNTAGT. The V gene end was trimmed by 0 bases and the J gene end by 2 bases; junction bases not matched to a gene: 6. The CDR3 sequence is 17 residues long. As concerns this clone: Its antigen is unidentified.

This TCR came from a woman aged 18-29 years in good health and CMV-seronegative. The rearrangement joins TRBV6-4 to TRBJ2-7; 11 bases line up with TRBD2. Sample: PBMCs. The CDR3 loop reads CASSDSELAGGTYEQYF. CDR3 nucleotide sequence: TGTGCCAGCAGTGACTCGGAGCTAGCGGGAGGAACCTACGAGCAGTACTTC.